This T cell receptor (beta chain) was found in a study of OX40 agonist ivuxolimab in advanced cancers. At the level of the whole study: The costimulatory receptor OX40 (CD134) was targeted by ivuxolimab, a fully human IgG2 agonistic monoclonal antibody. Of the roughly 52 dose-escalation patients, hepatocellular carcinoma was present in about 20, melanoma in roughly 15, renal cell carcinoma in 9 and head and neck cancer in 9. The paper reports the monotherapy dose-escalation portion (N of about 47 patients) of the phase I ivuxolimab trial. Prior anti-PD-1, anti-PD-L1 or anti-CTLA-4 therapy was permitted, and 30% to 50% of dose-escalation patients had received checkpoint inhibitors. Three dose-escalation patients achieved partial responses, one with hepatocellular carcinoma and two with cutaneous melanoma. Intravenous ivuxolimab was administered to patients every 2 weeks at six dose levels: 0.01, 0.1, 0.3, 1.5, 3 and 10 mg/kg. Peripheral TCRbeta sequencing was intended to test whether TCR sequence diversity was altered and clonal T-cell expansion was caused by ivuxolimab. The dose-escalation cohort was 82.7% male with a mean age of about 60 years, ranging from about 20 to 80. Study-level results and caveats: Antigen specificity was not determined for the clonally expanded peripheral T cells. In the 0.1-3.0 mg/kg groups, partial responders had among the lowest normalized peripheral clonal expansion, particularly in CD8+ T cells. Low levels of normalized T-cell clonal expansion were also seen in some nonresponding patients. On average, CD8+ T cells showed more expanded clones than CD4+ T cells after ivuxolimab. At doses of 0.1 to 3.0 mg/kg, clonal expansion of both CD4+ and CD8+ T cells in blood was seen between baseline and week 6.

Patients with a history of autoimmune disease or receiving systemic immunosuppression were excluded from the trial. Peripheral blood for TCR sequencing was collected from all dose cohorts at baseline, on cycle 4 day 1, and on cycle 7 day 1. Samples were obtained from an open-label, multicenter, first-in-human phase I dose-escalation trial of ivuxolimab. Adults with locally advanced or metastatic melanoma, renal cell, hepatocellular, or head and neck squamous cell carcinoma were enrolled in the trial. Before TCR sequencing, CD4+ T cells and CD8+ T cells from peripheral blood were sorted into separate populations. A remark on this clone: Its antigen has not been determined. The record has no base qualities; no much larger clone is one base away.

The germline V gene encodes CDR1 MNHEY and CDR2 SVGAGI. The V and J ends are trimmed by 7 bases and 0 bases, leaving 13 bases between them. Inclusive of the bounding cysteine and phenylalanine, the CDR3 is 15 residues long. The retained sequence is limited to the CDR3, 45 bases, with the frame set at the first base. Genomic DNA was isolated from the sorted cells so that the TCRbeta CDR3 region could be sequenced. The immunoSEQ Assay was used to sequence the TCRbeta CDR3 regions. The immuneACCESS repertoire file appears here via TCRdb, limited to in-frame rearrangements. These files lack a portion of the clones; in checked studies, under half of the deficit traces to unresolved V genes, and the cause of the others is not known. Across this sample there are 70,000 to 100,000 clones, with approximately 90% seen only once. The ten largest clones take up around 7.4% of the sample.

The source was CD4+ or CD8+ T cells sorted from blood, collected in a trial of the OX40 agonist ivuxolimab. The sequence links TRBV6-5 to TRBJ1-3; the D gene lacks a confident call. This clonotype was sampled from an adult with an advanced solid tumor such as melanoma, head and neck, liver or kidney cancer. At the DNA level, the sequence is TGTGCCAGCATCCCTCCCCCAGGCTCTGGAAACACCATATATTTT. Its protein is CASIPPPGSGNTIYF.